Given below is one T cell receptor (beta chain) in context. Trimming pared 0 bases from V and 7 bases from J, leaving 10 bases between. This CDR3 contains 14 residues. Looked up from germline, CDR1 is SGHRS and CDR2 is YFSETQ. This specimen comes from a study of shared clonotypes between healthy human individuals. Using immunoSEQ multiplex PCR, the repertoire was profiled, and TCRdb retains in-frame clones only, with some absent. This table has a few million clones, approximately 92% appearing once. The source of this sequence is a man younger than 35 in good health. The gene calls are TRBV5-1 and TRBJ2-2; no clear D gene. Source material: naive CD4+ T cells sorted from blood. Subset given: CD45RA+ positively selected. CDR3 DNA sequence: TGCGCCAGCAGCTTGGGGAACCAAGTCGGGGAGCTGTTTTTT. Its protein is CASSLGNQVGELFF. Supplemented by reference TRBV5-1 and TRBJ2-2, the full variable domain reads KAGVTQTPRYLIKTRGQQVTLSCSPISGHRSVSWYQQTPGQGLQFLFEYFSETQRNKGNFPGRFSGRQFSNSRSEMNVSTLELGDSALYLCASSLGNQVGELFFGEGSRLTVL.